These 30 T cell receptor beta chains share one sample of origin, sequenced in a study of PD-L1 blockade in urothelial cancer. Generated by immunoSEQ multiplex PCR, the TCRdb table keeps only in-frame clones and is missing some. The sample holds tens of thousands of clones, around 90% seen once. Described time point: pretreatment peripheral blood. The specimen was PBMCs, collected around atezolizumab (anti-PD-L1) treatment. These receptors all come from a man between 60 and 75 years old with urothelial cancer.

V usage is TRBV27 and J usage is TRBJ2-7, with D tentatively TRBD1 (6 bases). The CDR3 has 14 amino acids. Per germline, CDR1 MNHEY and CDR2 SMNVEV (reference sequence). Deletions cut 5 bases from V and 0 bases from J, with 11 bases between. The DNA of the CDR3 is TGTGCCAGCAGTGCCCGGGACACCTCCTACGAGCAGTACTTC. Translated: CASSARDTSYEQYF.

This clone has a single count. The rearrangement uses TRBV19 and TRBJ2-1, with a possible D match to TRBD1 (6 bases). Trimming stripped 5 bases from V and 4 bases from J, with 9 bases between. The CDR3 is made up of 13 amino acids. Germline assignment: CDR1 LNHDA and CDR2 SQIVND (reference sequence). For the CDR3, the DNA is TGTGCCAGTAGTTTGGACAGATACAATGAGCAGTTCTTC. This sequence encodes CASSLDRYNEQFF.

The rearrangement joins TRBV7-6 to TRBJ2-1; 11 bases map to TRBD2. This CDR3 is built from 16 residues. Germline V gene data show CDR1 as SGHVS and CDR2 as FNYEAQ. Losses at the gene ends were 3 bases for V and 7 bases for J; bases not matched to a gene: 8. CDR3 coding DNA: TGTGCCAGCAGCTTCCTTAGCGGGAGGGGGTGGAATGAGCAGTTCTTC. As protein: CASSFLSGRGWNEQFF.

The chain links TRBV5-4 to TRBJ2-3; 9 nucleotides line up with TRBD2. From germline, CDR1 is SGHNT and CDR2 YYREEE (reference sequence). V gave up 5 bases and J gave up 6 bases; unmatched junction bases: 7. This CDR3 contains 14 residues. Here the CDR3 reads CASRGGGAWDTQYF. The CDR3 DNA sequence: TGTGCCAGCAGAGGCGGGGGGGCGTGGGATACGCAGTATTTT. Drawing the rest from reference TRBV5-4 and TRBJ2-3, the complete variable domain is ETGVTQSPTHLIKTRGQQVTLRCSSQSGHNTVSWYQQALGQGPQFIFQYYREEENGRGNFPPRFSGLQFPNYSSELNVNALELDDSALYLCASRGGGAWDTQYFGPGTRLTVL.

The J gene is TRBJ2-5, the V gene TRBV7-8; 8 bases agree with TRBD2. CDR1 SGHVS and CDR2 FQNEAQ come from the germline V gene. The CDR3 covers 14 residues. J lost 7 bases, V lost 2 bases, and 6 bases had no gene match. The chain's CDR3 is CASSLRTSFVTQYF. The DNA for the CDR3 is TGTGCCAGCAGCTTAAGGACTAGCTTCGTGACCCAGTACTTC.

The V call is TRBV14, the J call TRBJ1-6, with D perhaps TRBD1 (5 bases). Germline lookup yields CDR1 SGHDN and CDR2 FVKESK. Trimming took 4 bases from V and 2 from J, leaving 15 bases between them. The CDR3 has 17 amino acids. This chain's CDR3 is CASSPYGGTPYNSPLHF. The CDR3 DNA reads as TGTGCCAGCAGCCCCTATGGGGGGACCCCCTATAATTCACCCCTCCACTTT.

This sequence joins TRBV7-2 and TRBJ2-1, with 9 nucleotides matching TRBD1. Germline CDR1 and CDR2: SGHTA and FQGNSA. This CDR3 is built from 16 residues. V lost 3 bases and J lost 2; bases outside the gene matches: 5. The CDR3 DNA follows: TGTGCCAGCAGCTTGACGGGACAGGGAGCCTACAATGAGCAGTTCTTC. It is translated as CASSLTGQGAYNEQFF.

The V gene is TRBV6-1, the J gene TRBJ2-7, with 8 bases identical to TRBD1. The length of the CDR3 is 14 residues. V was pared by 3 bases and J by 4 bases, with 5 bases of the junction left unmatched. The germline CDR1 and CDR2 sequences are MNHNS and SASEGT. The CDR3 sequence is CASSDPGQGYEQYF. The CDR3 DNA reads TGTGCCAGCAGTGACCCAGGACAGGGTTACGAGCAGTACTTC.

The gene calls are TRBV5-4 and TRBJ1-2; a possible D gene is TRBD1 (6 bases). The length of the CDR3 is 14 residues. Germline CDR1 SGHNT, CDR2 YYREEE (reference sequence). V lost 0 bases to trimming and J lost 5 bases, with 11 bases between them. The DNA of the CDR3 is TGTGCCAGCAGCTTGGCCGGGGGGGCATATGGCTACACCTTC. It specifies CASSLAGGAYGYTF.

J is TRBJ2-1 and V is TRBV11-2; D gene uncertain. This CDR3 is built from 14 residues. Germline values: CDR1 SGHAT, CDR2 FQNNGV. V gave up 3 bases and J gave up 0 bases, with 6 bases separating them. CDR3 region: CASSLGSSYNEQFF. The CDR3 DNA is TGTGCCAGCAGCTTGGGCAGCTCCTACAATGAGCAGTTCTTC.

The rearrangement links TRBV5-8 to TRBJ1-2; 7 nucleotides line up with TRBD1. J lost 4 bases, V lost 2 bases, and 5 bases had no gene match. In germline, CDR1 is SGHTS, CDR2 YDEGEE. This CDR3 spans 14 amino acids. In DNA form, the CDR3 reads TGTGCCAGCAGCTTAAACAGGGGCTCCTATGGCTACACCTTC. Amino acids: CASSLNRGSYGYTF.

V is TRBV7-3 and J is TRBJ2-3; perhaps TRBD2 as D (5 bases). V lost 4 bases and J lost 1, with 21 bases in between. Germline CDR1 and CDR2: SGHTA and FQGTGA. CDR3 length: 18 residues. As DNA, the CDR3 is TGTGCCAGCAGCTACATGGGAAACGGAGGTGGCGGCACAGATACGCAGTATTTT. This encodes CASSYMGNGGGGTDTQYF.

The chain uses TRBV28 and TRBJ2-1; 11 bases are a match to TRBD2. Germline CDR1 reads MDHEN; CDR2 reads SYDVKM. The CDR3 contains 15 residues. V lost 7 bases, J lost 4 bases, and 6 bases stayed unmatched. The CDR3 DNA sequence: TGTGCCAGCACCACCCGACTAGCGGGGTACAATGAGCAGTTCTTC. Translated, it gives CASTTRLAGYNEQFF. The complete variable domain, with remaining parts taken from reference TRBV28 and TRBJ2-1, reads DVKVTQSSRYLVKRTGEKVFLECVQDMDHENMFWYRQDPGLGLRLIYFSYDVKMKEKGDIPEGYSVSREKKERFSLILESASTNQTSMYLCASTTRLAGYNEQFFGPGTRLTVL.

The chain recombines TRBV15 with TRBJ2-2; maybe TRBD2 (7 bases). The germline CDR1 and CDR2 sequences are LNHNV and YYDKDF (reference sequence). The length of the CDR3 is 15 residues. V dropped 7 bases and J dropped 4 bases, with 16 bases sitting between them. The CDR3 here is CATKEGGGSTGELFF. The CDR3 DNA sequence: TGTGCCACCAAGGAGGGCGGGGGCTCCACCGGGGAGCTGTTTTTT.

This chain joins TRBV11-2 and TRBJ2-7, with D possibly being TRBD2 (5 bases). V was pared by 3 bases and J by 0 bases, with 9 bases between. This CDR3 comprises 14 residues. Germline CDR1 is SGHAT and CDR2 is FQNNGV. The CDR3, as DNA: TGTGCCAGCAGCTTTCAGCGGAGCTCCTACGAGCAGTACTTC. Translating gives CASSFQRSSYEQYF.

The chain is built from TRBV5-1 and TRBJ2-5, with 7 bases fitting TRBD1. The germline V gene has CDR1 SGHRS and CDR2 YFSETQ. The CDR3 totals 13 residues. Trimming cost V 5 bases and J 1 base; bases outside gene matches: 2. As DNA, the CDR3 is TGCGCCAGCAGACAGGGGTCCCAAGAGACCCAGTACTTC. Protein sequence: CASRQGSQETQYF.

This chain joins TRBV18 and TRBJ1-5, with TRBD1 identical over 10 bases. Trimming took 8 bases from V and 6 from J; bases not matched to a gene: 10. The CDR3 runs to 15 residues. Germline V gives CDR1 KGHSH, CDR2 LQKENI. The CDR3 region is CASAQGQGRGQPQHF. In DNA, the CDR3 is TGTGCCAGCGCCCAGGGACAGGGGAGAGGTCAGCCCCAGCATTTT.

The gene calls are TRBV5-4 and TRBJ2-7, with a weak D call TRBD2 (5 bases). The V and J ends lost 4 bases and 3 bases respectively, with 17 bases between them. The CDR3 length is 15 residues. In germline, CDR1 is SGHNT, CDR2 YYREEE (reference sequence). The CDR3 is CASSGTGSRDYEQYF. CDR3 in DNA: TGTGCCAGCAGCGGTACCGGGTCTCGGGACTACGAGCAGTACTTC.

The chain has TRBV19 and TRBJ2-7, with TRBD1 matching 8 bases. The CDR3 totals 16 residues. Germline V lookup: CDR1 LNHDA, CDR2 SQIVND (reference sequence). The V segment lost 5 bases and the J segment 2 bases; nucleotides outside the gene matches: 11. CDR3 sequence (DNA): TGTGCCAGTAGTTTTAACGCGGAACAGGGGGCCTACGAGCAGTACTTC. Translated: CASSFNAEQGAYEQYF. Full variable domain (outside the CDR3, taken from reference TRBV19 and TRBJ2-7): DGGITQSPKYLFRKEGQNVTLSCEQNLNHDAMYWYRQDPGQGLRLIYYSQIVNDFQKGDIAEGYSVSREKKESFPLTVTSAQKNPTAFYLCASSFNAEQGAYEQYFGPGTRLTVT.

The chain combines TRBV5-6 with TRBJ2-7, with 11 bases lining up with TRBD2. This CDR3 spans 16 amino acids. Germline V gene data show CDR1 as SGHDT and CDR2 as YYEEEE. J was trimmed by 0 bases and V by 4 bases; bases with no gene match: 6. CDR3 amino acids: CASSRTSGSDSYEQYF. CDR3 in DNA: TGTGCCAGCAGCCGGACTAGCGGGTCGGACTCCTACGAGCAGTACTTC.

This chain links TRBV9 with TRBJ2-1, with a tentative D call TRBD2 (6 bases). Germline CDR1 SGDLS, CDR2 YYNGEE. The V gene lost 0 bases and the J gene lost 5 bases, with 12 bases spanning the gap. The CDR3 loop spans 15 amino acids. The CDR3, as DNA: TGTGCCAGCAGCGTAGCTCCAGCGGGCAACAATGAGCAGTTCTTC. Translation gives CASSVAPAGNNEQFF.

The chain recombines TRBV7-2 with TRBJ1-6; D is perhaps TRBD1 (6 bases). The V gene's germline CDR1 is SGHTA and CDR2 FQGNSA. The CDR3 has 18 residues. Deletions cut 5 bases from V and 0 bases from J, with 17 bases between. CDR3 region: CASSRPPGQSSYNSPLHF. As DNA, the CDR3 is TGTGCCAGCAGCCGCCCCCCGGGACAAAGCTCCTATAATTCACCCCTCCACTTT.

The chain links TRBV5-6 to TRBJ2-1, with TRBD2 identical over 7 bases. CDR1 SGHDT and CDR2 YYEEEE come from the germline V gene. The CDR3 totals 16 residues. J gave up 1 base and V 5 bases, and 9 bases lay outside the gene matches. CDR3 residues: CASRPTRTRSYNEQFF. DNA for the CDR3: TGTGCCAGCAGACCTACTAGGACTAGGTCCTACAATGAGCAGTTCTTC.

The table lists this clone with a count of one. The chain recombines TRBV7-9 with TRBJ2-7, with TRBD2 matching 7 bases. CDR3 size: 17 residues. Germline V gene sequence: CDR1 SEHNR, CDR2 FQNEAQ (reference sequence). Trimming took 1 base from V and 4 from J; bases not matched to a gene: 13. CDR3 nucleotide sequence: TGTGCCAGCAGCTTAGAGACAGTGGGCAGCGGGATATACGAGCAGTACTTC. Protein product: CASSLETVGSGIYEQYF.

Comment on this clone: Other DNA sequences within the sample encode an identical CDR3. The chain is built from TRBV18 and TRBJ1-1; no clear D gene. With 3 bases removed from V and 1 base from J, the gap between germline ends came to 6 bases. CDR3 length equals 13 residues. Germline CDR1 KGHSH, CDR2 LQKENI. CDR3: CASSPSGNTEAFF. The CDR3 bases are TGTGCCAGCTCACCGTCGGGGAACACTGAAGCTTTCTTT. The whole variable domain, remainder taken from reference TRBV18 and TRBJ1-1, is NAGVMQNPRHLVRRRGQEARLRCSPMKGHSHVYWYRQLPEEGLKFMVYLQKENIIDESGMPKERFSAEFPKEGPSILRIQQVVRGDSAAYFCASSPSGNTEAFFGQGTRLTVV.

This clone was seen a few times. V is TRBV5-1 and J is TRBJ1-4, with TRBD1 matching over 8 bases. Germline loops: CDR1 SGHRS, CDR2 YFSETQ. The CDR3 spans 14 residues. Germline trimming cut 4 bases from V and 8 bases from J; bases unmatched to any gene: 7. CDR3 sequence (DNA): TGCGCCAGCAGCCAGGGGGCGGGAGCGGAAAAACTGTTTTTT. This sequence encodes CASSQGAGAEKLFF.

The chain joins TRBV19 to TRBJ2-7, with 7 bases identical to TRBD2. The ends lost 2 bases at V and 2 bases at J; junction bases unmatched: 3. Germline V CDR1 and CDR2: LNHDA, SQIVND (reference sequence). The length of the CDR3 is 14 residues. For the CDR3, the DNA is TGTGCCAGTAGTATAACTAGCGACCCCTACGAGCAGTACTTC. It translates to CASSITSDPYEQYF.

This chain links TRBV2 with TRBJ2-2, with 7 bases fitting TRBD2. This CDR3 contains 13 residues. Germline CDR1 reads SNHLY; CDR2 reads FYNNEI. V lost 8 bases and J lost 3; bases outside the gene matches: 3. CDR3 DNA: TGTGCCAGCGGACGGGGGGACACCGGGGAGCTGTTTTTT. Protein product: CASGRGDTGELFF.

The V gene is TRBV5-4, the J gene TRBJ2-3; 8 nucleotides line up with TRBD2. CDR1 and CDR2 from the germline V gene are SGHNT and YYREEE (reference sequence). J gave up 2 bases and V 0 bases, and 5 bases lay outside the gene matches. This CDR3 spans 16 amino acids. The CDR3 coding sequence is TGTGCCAGCAGCTTGGCGGCTAGCGGGCTCACAGATACGCAGTATTTT. Residues: CASSLAASGLTDTQYF.

The genes are TRBV6-1 and TRBJ2-7; D remains ambiguous. Germline CDR1 reads MNHNS; CDR2 reads SASEGT. This CDR3 comprises 12 residues. Trimming shortened V by 5 bases and J by 3 bases, and 8 bases separated the two germline ends. CDR3 region: CASSLVFYEQYF. For the CDR3, the DNA is TGTGCCAGCAGTCTCGTATTCTACGAGCAGTACTTC.